Shown below are 11 T cell receptor beta chains from a single sample sequenced in a study of tumor-infiltrating lymphocytes in primary liver carcinoma. Between 20 and 30 mg of unsorted bulk tissue served as the source from which RNA and DNA were co-extracted. A primer matching the constant region was used to make TCR beta cDNA from approximately 0.45 ug of total RNA. The TCR beta library was amplified through three nested multiplex PCR rounds in a modified ARM-PCR procedure. A C-beta reverse primer and TRBV1-TRBV30 forward primers served in each of the first two PCR rounds, at 10 cycles apiece. TCRdb called the multiplex PCR reads again in MiXCR, with one record for every CDR3 protein. The sample holds about 54,000 distinct CDR3 sequences; over 65% are singletons and the top ten take less than 30%. Sequencing input: liver tumor tissue from sampling region 2. The subset here: tumor region T2, inferior pole. The receptors shown here come from a man aged 35 to 55 with primary liver carcinoma and hepatitis B virus infection.

In its sample, this clonotype was seen many times. The rearrangement joins TRBV10-3 to TRBJ2-5; the D gene is possibly TRBD1 (5 bases). Deletions cut 4 bases from V and 4 bases from J, with 10 bases between. CDR1 ENHRY and CDR2 SYGVKD come from the germline V gene. This CDR3 contains 13 residues. The CDR3 DNA reads TGTGCCATCAGTGGGGTCAGGGTAGAGACCCAGTACTTC. This translates into CAISGVRVETQYF.

Notes on this clonotype: The junction does not match germline at one end; this may be a read error. This chain uses TRBV11-2 with TRBJ2-6; 8 bases map to TRBD1. This CDR3 spans 17 amino acids. CDR1 and CDR2 from the germline V gene are SGHAT and FQNNGV. In DNA form, the CDR3 reads TGTGCCGGCAGTCCCGGACAGGGTAGCTCCGGGGCCAACGTCCTGACTTTC. This gives the protein CAGSPGQGSSGANVLTF.

A remark on this clonotype: The conserved closing phenylalanine or tryptophan is absent in this CDR3, likely reflecting a read error. This chain joins TRBV11-1 and TRBJ2-3, with 11 bases lining up with TRBD2. The V gene's germline CDR1 is SGHAT and CDR2 FQDESV (reference sequence). The CDR3 runs 16 residues. In nucleotides, the CDR3 is TGTGCCAGCAGCAAGGGACTAGCGGTTAGTACAGATGCGCAGTATCTT. It encodes CASSKGLAVSTDAQYL.

This clonotype was found a few times. The V and J genes are TRBV18 and TRBJ2-1; 7 bases align to TRBD1. V lost 4 bases to trimming and J lost 2 bases; unmatched junction nucleotides: 5. Germline CDR1 reads KGHSH; CDR2 reads LQKENI. The CDR3 is made up of 15 amino acids. CDR3 residues: CASSLTGTAYNEQFF. The CDR3 DNA is TGTGCCAGCTCACTAACCGGGACAGCCTACAATGAGCAGTTCTTC. Looking up the rest from reference TRBV18 and TRBJ2-1 gives the full variable domain: NAGVMQNPRHLVRRRGQEARLRCSPMKGHSHVYWYRQLPEEGLKFMVYLQKENIIDESGMPKERFSAEFPKEGPSILRIQQVVRGDSAAYFCASSLTGTAYNEQFFGPGTRLTVL.

Note on this clonotype: One end of the junction does not line up with germline, which may come from a read error. The V gene is TRBV6-5, the J gene TRBJ1-6; the D is unclear. The CDR3 has 13 amino acids. Germline V gene sequence: CDR1 MNHEY, CDR2 SVGAGI. The CDR3 loop is CASRAWYNSPLNF. CDR3 nucleotide sequence: TGTGCCAGTAGGGCTTGGTATAATTCACCCCTCAACTTT.

About this clonotype itself: This CDR3 is missing its conserved last phenylalanine or tryptophan, likely due to a read error. The chain links TRBV10-3 to TRBJ2-1, with TRBD1 as a possible D gene (5 bases). This CDR3 region has 15 residues. CDR1 and CDR2 from the germline V gene are ENHRY and SYGVKD. V lost 4 bases and J 9 bases, leaving 19 bases between the germline ends. Here the CDR3 reads CAISGVAGSTGEQFI. Written as DNA, the CDR3 is TGTGCCATCAGTGGGGTGGCAGGGTCCACAGGTGAGCAGTTCATC.

In the case of this clonotype: This likely comes from a read error, as the CDR3 has no conserved phenylalanine or tryptophan at its end. The genes are TRBV11-2 and TRBJ2-1; D gene unclear. Deletions cut 7 bases from V and 4 bases from J, with 8 bases between. The CDR3 spans 12 residues. CDR1 and CDR2 from the germline V gene are SGHAT and FQNNGV. In DNA, the CDR3 is TGTGCCAGCAACCCGGAATACAATGAGCAGTTCTTA. This translates into CASNPEYNEQFL.

Concerning this clonotype: Given a much more abundant clone one base away, this may be a read error. The gene calls are TRBV28 and TRBJ2-2; D not certain. The CDR3 is made up of 14 amino acids. Trimming shortened V by 6 bases and J by 5 bases, and 13 bases separated the two germline ends. Germline values: CDR1 MDHEN, CDR2 SYDVKM. The CDR3 reads CASRSVMETGELFF. Here the CDR3 DNA reads TGTGCCAGCAGGAGCGTGATGGAAACCGGGGAGCTGTTTTTT.

Comment on this clonotype: The junction departs from germline at one end; a sequencing error may be responsible. The chain employs TRBV29-1 and TRBJ2-1, with no clear D. Germline CDR1 is SQVTM and CDR2 is ANQGSEA. This CDR3 region has 15 residues. CDR3 nucleotide sequence: TGCAACGTGGGGTCTCCTTCCAGCTCCTACAATGAGCAGTTCTTT. Its translation: CNVGSPSSSYNEQFF.

As concerns this clonotype: Given a much more abundant clone one base away, this may be a read error. This chain connects TRBV10-1 to TRBJ2-3; D is uncertain. Looked up from germline, CDR1 is WNHNN and CDR2 is SYGVQD (reference sequence). CDR3 length: 15 amino acids. Here the CDR3 reads CDSSESVPTAGTQYF. For the CDR3, the DNA is TGCGACAGCAGTGAGTCGGTGCCGACGGCCGGTACGCAGTATTTT.

In the case of this clonotype: A read error may be the cause here, since a much bigger clone is one base away. The chain recombines TRBV29-1 with TRBJ2-1, with a tentative D call TRBD1 (5 bases). The V gene lost 6 bases and the J gene lost 6 bases, with 12 bases spanning the gap. There are 12 residues in the CDR3. The germline gives CDR1 SQVTM, CDR2 ANQGSEA. Written as DNA, the CDR3 is TGCAGCGTGGGGCTGAATAGCAATGAGCAGTTCTTC. This codes for CSVGLNSNEQFF.